What follows are 27 T cell receptor beta chains derived from one specimen sequenced in a study of post-analysis software for immune sequencing data. Unique molecular identifiers were carried by the TCR beta cDNA libraries. TCRdb analysed the PCR reads with MiXCR anew, one entry per CDR3 protein. Found here are about 820,000 distinct CDR3 sequences, 53% of them singletons; the top ten hold about 4.5%. For these receptors, no antigen is known. Broader study findings: TRBV segments more frequent in patients than in controls numbered five and included TRBV5-6, TRBV5-1 and TRBV20-1.

Sequencing was performed on blood. These receptors all come from a girl aged 5-17 years with multiple sclerosis.

The CDR3 nucleotides read TGTGCCAGCAGCTTAAAAGGGCGGAACCTTAACTATGGCTACACCTTC. It encodes CASSLKGRNLNYGYTF. The rearrangement links TRBV7-2 to TRBJ1-2, with no clear D. This CDR3 contains 16 residues. The V gene's germline CDR1 is SGHTA and CDR2 FQGNSA. Trimming took off 2 bases at V and 1 base at J, with 14 bases between the two ends. Full variable domain (missing parts from reference TRBV7-2 and TRBJ1-2): GAGVSQSPSNKVTEKGKDVELRCDPISGHTALYWYRQSLGQGLEFLIYFQGNSAPDKSGLPSDRFSAERTGGSVSTLTIQRTQQEDSAVYLCASSLKGRNLNYGYTFGSGTRLTVV.

This clonotype occurred once. Germline and junction disagree at one end, which may indicate a read error. In DNA form, the CDR3 reads TGTGCCAGCAGAAGGATGGGTTCCAACTGGTTCTACAATGTGCAGTTCTTC. It encodes CASRRMGSNWFYNVQFF. J is TRBJ2-1 and V is TRBV27; D call uncertain. CDR3 length: 17 residues. Per the germline V gene, CDR1 is MNHEY and CDR2 is SMNVEV (reference sequence).

This clonotype was picked up one time. The chain recombines TRBV6-1 with TRBJ2-5; 7 bases fit TRBD2. The last part of the DNA fits TRBJ2-7 better; the J call may be wrong. There are 14 residues in the CDR3. Looked up from germline, CDR1 is MNHNS and CDR2 is SASEGT. The CDR3 here is CASIQTSWSDEQYF. The CDR3 DNA sequence: TGTGCCAGCATACAGACTAGCTGGTCCGACGAGCAGTACTTC.

This clonotype was seen only a few times. The genes are TRBV20-1 and TRBJ2-3; D ambiguous. This CDR3 is built from 13 residues. Trimming stripped 3 bases from V and 2 bases from J, with 9 bases between. Germline V CDR1 and CDR2: DFQATT, SNEGSKA (reference sequence). The CDR3 nucleotides are TGCAGTGCTAGCCTAGTCCCCACAGATACGCAGTATTTT. Its translation: CSASLVPTDTQYF.

The chain is built from TRBV5-1 and TRBJ2-1; 8 bases are shared with TRBD2. CDR3 length: 16 residues. The trim removed 4 bases at V and 4 bases at J, leaving 10 bases unmatched. Germline CDR1 SGHRS, CDR2 YFSETQ. CDR3 nucleotide sequence: TGCGCCAGCAGCCTACCTGCCCCGGGGGGGTACAATGAGCAGTTCTTC. Protein: CASSLPAPGGYNEQFF.

The V and J genes are TRBV15 and TRBJ2-3; D might be TRBD2 (6 bases). This CDR3 comprises 15 residues. V shed 5 bases and J shed 2 bases, with 14 bases lying between them. The germline V gene has CDR1 LNHNV and CDR2 YYDKDF (reference sequence). The CDR3 sequence is CATSPEGGNTDTQYF. The DNA for the CDR3 is TGTGCCACCAGCCCTGAGGGAGGTAACACAGATACGCAGTATTTT.

The genes are TRBV3-1 and TRBJ2-4; the D gene could be TRBD1 or TRBD2 (6 bases each). The J call may be in error: the DNA end matches TRBJ2-7 better. Germline V lookup: CDR1 LGHDT, CDR2 YNNKEL (reference sequence). This CDR3 spans 15 amino acids. CDR3 amino acids: CASTPRGRLPYEQYF. CDR3 bases: TGTGCCAGCACCCCTCGGGGGCGGCTTCCCTACGAGCAGTACTTC.

This clonotype has more than one count but fewer than ten. The chain couples TRBV7-8 to TRBJ2-7; D is possibly TRBD1 (5 bases). V was trimmed by 5 bases and J by 3 bases, leaving 17 bases between them. The germline V gene has CDR1 SGHVS and CDR2 FQNEAQ. The CDR3 runs to 15 residues. CDR3: CASSRRVDKVYEQYF. As DNA, the CDR3 is TGTGCCAGCAGCCGCAGGGTTGATAAGGTCTACGAGCAGTACTTC.

The chain combines TRBV7-3 with TRBJ2-6; 7 positions agree with TRBD1. V shed 0 bases and J 0 bases; nucleotides not matched to a gene: 17. Germline V gene sequence: CDR1 SGHTA, CDR2 FQGTGA. The CDR3 spans 22 residues. The CDR3 region is CASSLTPYRPQGPGSGANVLTF. The DNA of the CDR3 is TGTGCCAGCAGCTTAACCCCCTATCGCCCACAGGGGCCCGGCTCTGGGGCCAACGTCCTGACTTTC.

This clonotype occurred a few times. CDR3 in DNA: TGCAGTGCTACGCTGCCCGACGAGGGGTACACAGATACGCAGTATTTT. Amino acid sequence: CSATLPDEGYTDTQYF. This chain uses TRBV20-1 with TRBJ2-3; D may correspond to TRBD1 or TRBD2 (5 bases each). The CDR3 totals 16 residues. Per germline, CDR1 DFQATT and CDR2 SNEGSKA (reference sequence). V gave up 4 bases and J gave up 2 bases, with 19 bases separating them.

A word on this clonotype: A much larger clonotype is one base distant, so this may be a read error. This chain links TRBV29-1 with TRBJ2-7; 8 bases match TRBD2. The end of the DNA is better explained by TRBJ2-1, so the J call may be wrong. CDR1 and CDR2 (germline): SQVTM, ANQGSEA. This CDR3 is 14 amino acids long. The CDR3 sequence: CSVAPGLGIIEQFF. The CDR3 region has the DNA TGCAGCGTTGCCCCGGGACTAGGTATTATTGAGCAGTTCTTC.

The V call is TRBV29-1, the J call TRBJ2-7; D unresolved. This CDR3 spans 12 amino acids. CDR1 SQVTM and CDR2 ANQGSEA come from the germline V gene. V lost 4 bases, J lost 3 bases, and 10 bases lay in between. DNA of the CDR3: TGCAGCGTTGCTAGTTACAACTACGAGCAGTACTTC. It translates to CSVASYNYEQYF.

This clonotype showed up many times. An end of the junction does not agree with germline; a read error may underlie this. The chain combines TRBV12-3 or TRBV12-4 with TRBJ1-1, with 7 positions matching TRBD1. This CDR3 has 14 residues. The CDR3 bases are TGCGCCAGCAGCCCCCGACAGGGTAACACTGAAGCTTTCTTT. It yields the protein CASSPRQGNTEAFF.

There are a few counts of this clonotype. The gene calls are TRBV5-1 and TRBJ1-1; the match to TRBD1 covers 9 bases. With 4 bases clipped from V and 0 bases from J, the junction kept 13 bases outside the gene matches. This CDR3 is built from 18 residues. Germline CDR1 is SGHRS and CDR2 is YFSETQ. The CDR3 spells CASSGQGLTYAMNTEAFF. The CDR3 coding sequence is TGCGCCAGCAGCGGACAGGGGTTGACCTACGCCATGAACACTGAAGCTTTCTTT.

This clonotype was found a few times. The chain recombines TRBV6-2 or TRBV6-3 with TRBJ2-3, with TRBD2 identical over 10 bases. Germline V gene sequence: CDR1 MNHEY, CDR2 SVGEGT. Germline trimming cut 2 bases from V and 3 bases from J; bases unmatched to any gene: 5. The CDR3 consists of 16 residues. The CDR3: CASSYEAGGPTDTQYF. DNA of the CDR3: TGTGCCAGCAGTTACGAAGCGGGAGGGCCGACAGATACGCAGTATTTT.

The rearrangement uses TRBV12-3 or TRBV12-4 and TRBJ1-6, with 9 positions matching TRBD1. J lost 6 bases, V lost 6 bases, and 12 bases had no gene match. The CDR3 covers 17 residues. The CDR3 protein is CASRKSPGQGGNSPLHF. The CDR3 coding sequence is TGTGCCAGCAGAAAGTCTCCGGGACAGGGTGGTAATTCACCCCTCCACTTT.

This clonotype was seen a few times. The CDR3 DNA sequence: TGCGCCAGCAGCCAAGATCAACTAGCAGGGGATACGCAGTATTTT. Protein: CASSQDQLAGDTQYF. The rearrangement joins TRBV4-1 to TRBJ2-3, with D possibly being TRBD2 (6 bases). Germline values: CDR1 MGHRA, CDR2 YSYEKL. V shed 0 bases and J shed 6 bases, with 13 bases lying between them. CDR3 length equals 15 residues.

In this sample, this clonotype turned up a few times. The rearrangement joins TRBV12-5 to TRBJ2-5; D may be TRBD1 (6 bases). The J call may be incorrect, as the DNA end agrees better with TRBJ2-7. CDR3 length equals 15 residues. CDR1 is LGHNT and CDR2 is FRNRAP in the germline V gene. CDR3 DNA sequence: TGTGCTAGTGGTTCCTCGGGGACACGGAGTTACGAGCAGTACTTC. Translated, it gives CASGSSGTRSYEQYF.

This chain uses TRBV20-1 with TRBJ1-2; 10 bases map to TRBD1. CDR1 is DFQATT and CDR2 is SNEGSKA in the germline V gene (reference sequence). V dropped 6 bases and J dropped 5; count of bases not matched to a gene: 6. The length of the CDR3 is 13 residues. The CDR3 bases are TGCAGTGCCGGGGACAGGGGTTCGTATGGCTACACCTTC. It codes for CSAGDRGSYGYTF.

J is TRBJ1-1 and V is TRBV6-5, with D possibly matching TRBD1 (6 bases). Germline V gene lookup returns CDR1 MNHEY and CDR2 SVGAGI. The CDR3 totals 13 residues. Trimming left V 2 bases short and J 4 bases short, with 8 bases between. CDR3 residues: CASSYVGATEAFF. CDR3 DNA: TGTGCCAGCAGTTACGTGGGGGCCACTGAAGCTTTCTTT.

DNA of the CDR3: TGTGCCAGCAGCTTAGCGGGGGGGGAAGGCTACACCTTC. It codes for CASSLAGGEGYTF. V is TRBV7-8 and J is TRBJ1-2; possible D gene TRBD1, 5 bases. V lost 0 bases, J lost 8 bases, and 10 bases lay in between. Per germline, CDR1 SGHVS and CDR2 FQNEAQ. The CDR3 extends over 13 amino acids.

The rearrangement joins TRBV12-5 to TRBJ1-2, with TRBD1 identical over 8 bases. V shed 6 bases and J 1 base; nucleotides not matched to a gene: 4. Germline lookup yields CDR1 LGHNT and CDR2 FRNRAP. This CDR3 spans 14 amino acids. The CDR3 DNA is TGTGCTAGTGGGGGACAGGTATTTAACTATGGCTACACCTTC. This encodes CASGGQVFNYGYTF.

This clonotype was counted many times. The V and J genes are TRBV29-1 and TRBJ2-3; the D gene is possibly TRBD1 (5 bases). The CDR3 has 14 residues. Between the trimmed V and J ends, which lost 4 bases and 3 bases, there was a span of 14 bases. Germline loops: CDR1 SQVTM, CDR2 ANQGSEA. CDR3 loop: CSVGPGKGTDTQYF. In DNA, the CDR3 is TGCAGCGTTGGGCCAGGGAAGGGTACAGATACGCAGTATTTT.

This clonotype turned up a few times. CDR3 sequence: CASSLGAGPSGANVLTF. CDR3 nucleotide sequence: TGTGCCAGCAGTTTAGGGGCAGGGCCCTCTGGGGCCAACGTCCTGACTTTC. The J gene is TRBJ2-6, the V gene TRBV27, with a weak D call TRBD1 (5 bases). Trimming stripped 2 bases from V and 0 bases from J, with 11 bases between. CDR1 is MNHEY, CDR2 SMNVEV, per germline (reference sequence). The CDR3 is made up of 17 amino acids.

This clonotype appeared a few times. V and J are TRBV6-1 and TRBJ2-3; 13 bases fit TRBD2. This CDR3 region has 17 residues. The V segment lost 5 bases and the J segment 1 base; nucleotides outside the gene matches: 6. Looked up from germline, CDR1 is MNHNS and CDR2 is SASEGT. The CDR3 DNA reads as TGTGCCAGCAGTCGAAGACTAGCGGGGGGAGGCACAGATACGCAGTATTTT. Amino acids: CASSRRLAGGGTDTQYF.

This chain links TRBV5-5 with TRBJ2-1; TRBD2 aligns across 7 bases. The J segment lost 4 bases and the V segment lost 0 bases, leaving 7 bases of the junction unmatched. Germline assignment: CDR1 SGHKS and CDR2 YYEKEE (reference sequence). The CDR3 is 16 residues long. DNA of the CDR3: TGTGCCAGCAGCTTGGGGACTAGTAGAAAGTACAATGAGCAGTTCTTC. Amino acids: CASSLGTSRKYNEQFF.

The chain uses TRBV3-1 and TRBJ2-3, with 8 positions matching TRBD2. Trimming took 2 bases from V and 4 from J; bases not matched to a gene: 11. The CDR3 has 17 amino acids. Germline V gene sequence: CDR1 LGHDT, CDR2 YNNKEL (reference sequence). The CDR3, as DNA: TGTGCCAGCAGCCAAAAGAGGCTAGCGGGTGTTCCAGATACGCAGTATTTT. Amino acids: CASSQKRLAGVPDTQYF.